These 2 T cell receptor beta chains were sequenced from one sample in a study of blood T cell repertoires in COVID-19. Sequencing used immunoSEQ multiplex PCR; TCRdb keeps in-frame clones, though not all of them. The table shows under 400,000 clones, with about 90% occurring only once. What was sequenced was peripheral blood. These receptors all stem from a woman in her twenties or thirties with COVID-19, enrolled during active disease.

The chain is built from TRBV24-1 and TRBJ2-5, with 9 bases matching TRBD1. The CDR3 runs to 16 residues. Trimming cost V 4 bases and J 5 bases; bases outside gene matches: 10. Germline V gives CDR1 KGHDR, CDR2 SFDVKD. CDR3 DNA: TGTGCCACCAGTGACACTGGACAGGGGAGCGGCGAGACCCAGTACTTC. This translates into CATSDTGQGSGETQYF.

This chain joins TRBV5-1 and TRBJ2-1; 9 bases are shared with TRBD1. CDR3 length: 14 amino acids. J gave up 6 bases and V 4 bases, and 5 bases lay outside the gene matches. CDR1 and CDR2 (germline): SGHRS, YFSETQ. CDR3: CASSRDRVRNEQFF. DNA for the CDR3: TGCGCCAGCAGCAGGGACAGGGTTCGCAATGAGCAGTTCTTC.